A selection of T cell receptor beta chains follows, all from one sample in a study of T cells in Graves' hyperthyroidism and ophthalmopathy. MiXCR was run by TCRdb on the multiplex PCR reads, yielding one entry per CDR3 protein. In the table there are under 650,000 distinct CDR3 sequences, roughly 15% of which are singletons. Specimen: blood. The receptors shown here come from a young woman with Graves' hyperthyroidism. The CDR3 runs from the conserved cysteine through the conserved F or W. Each record gives: D gene, V gene, J gene, clone size, CDR3 protein, CDR3 DNA. D genes are given only for firm matches. Not all rows give a size; the values are once, few, many and, for expanded clones, a class.

>TRBD1|TRBV2|TRBJ2-1|few
CASSVPGQGYNEQFF
TGTGCCAGCAGTGTCCCGGGACAGGGATACAATGAGCAGTTCTTC
>TRBD1|TRBV28|TRBJ1-2|few
CASSPGTGGANYGYTF
TGTGCCAGCAGCCCCGGGACAGGGGGAGCTAACTATGGCTACACCTTC
>.|TRBV2|TRBJ2-2|many
CASSEAGPVHGELFF
TGTGCCAGCAGTGAAGCGGGACCCGTACACGGGGAGCTGTTTTTT
>TRBD2|TRBV7-9|TRBJ2-1|.
CASSPSWGLDPYNEQFF
TGTGCCAGCAGCCCGTCCTGGGGACTAGATCCTTACAATGAGCAGTTCTTC
>.|TRBV7-2|TRBJ2-1|many
CASSLARVGNEQFF
TGTGCCAGCAGCTTAGCGCGTGTCGGGAATGAGCAGTTCTTC
>TRBD1|TRBV28|TRBJ2-1|many
CASSNLTGAYNEQFF
TGTGCCAGCTCCAACCTTACAGGGGCCTACAATGAGCAGTTCTTC
>.|TRBV28|TRBJ1-1|many
CASSVTRENTEAFF
TGTGCCAGCAGCGTGACCAGGGAGAACACTGAAGCTTTCTTT
>TRBD2|TRBV5-1|TRBJ2-3|many
CASSLAPSGGTADTQYF
TGCGCCAGCAGCTTGGCGCCCTCGGGAGGAACCGCAGATACGCAGTATTTT
>TRBD1|TRBV12-3/TRBV12-4|TRBJ1-1|many
CASSFGTGDPGTEAFF
TGTGCCAGCAGTTTTGGGACAGGGGACCCAGGCACTGAAGCTTTCTTT
>.|TRBV27|TRBJ1-3|few
CASSLSGTSGNTIYF
TGTGCCAGCAGTTTAAGCGGCACCTCTGGAAACACCATATATTTT
>TRBD2|TRBV28|TRBJ2-4|few
CASSARTSGRRRTIQYF
TGTGCCAGCAGCGCCAGGACTAGCGGGAGGCGTCGGACCATTCAGTACTTC
>.|TRBV15|TRBJ1-3|.
CATSRDPGSISGNTIYF
TGTGCCACCAGCAGAGATCCGGGATCTATCTCTGGAAACACCATATATTTT
>.|TRBV27|TRBJ1-4|.
CASSLSSDFYEKLFF
TGTGCCAGCAGTTTATCTTCGGACTTCTACGAAAAACTGTTTTTT
>.|TRBV4-1|TRBJ1-2|few
CASSQDLYPGGYTF
TGCGCCAGCAGCCAAGATCTGTATCCGGGTGGCTACACCTTC
>TRBD1|TRBV11-2|TRBJ2-5|many
CASRGGTGGWETQYF
TGTGCCAGCAGGGGCGGGACAGGGGGCTGGGAGACCCAGTACTTC
>.|TRBV19|TRBJ2-7|.
CASSNRDHEQYF
TGTGCCAGTAGTAACAGGGACCACGAGCAGTACTTC
>.|TRBV9|TRBJ2-3|.
CASSSRAGKDTQYF
TGTGCCAGCAGTTCAAGGGCAGGGAAAGATACGCAGTATTTT
>TRBD2|TRBV2|TRBJ2-5|many
CASTFAGGVSETQYF
TGTGCCAGCACTTTCGCGGGAGGGGTCAGCGAGACCCAGTACTTC
>.|TRBV12-3/TRBV12-4|TRBJ1-4|many
CASSFASNNEKLFF
TGTGCCAGCAGTTTCGCCAGCAATAATGAAAAACTGTTTTTT
>.|TRBV7-8|TRBJ2-5|many
CASSPGGIWETQYF
TGTGCCAGCAGCCCTGGAGGGATTTGGGAGACCCAGTACTTC
>.|TRBV29-1|TRBJ1-2|.
CSVEDRRTVNYGYTF
TGCAGCGTTGAAGATCGACGGACCGTCAACTATGGCTACACCTTC
>TRBD1|TRBV29-1|TRBJ1-1|.
CSVEMNGQEAFF
TGCAGCGTTGAAATGAACGGACAGGAGGCTTTCTTT
>.|TRBV14|TRBJ2-2|.
CASPLGGHTNTGELFF
TGTGCCAGCCCCCTGGGCGGACACACAAACACCGGGGAGCTGTTTTTT
>TRBD1|TRBV7-9|TRBJ2-1|many
CASSHWDRGVNEQFF
TGTGCCAGCAGTCACTGGGACAGGGGAGTCAATGAGCAGTTCTTC
>.|TRBV27|TRBJ2-7|few
CASSFGLPPREQYF
TGTGCCAGCAGTTTTGGTCTACCCCCGAGGGAGCAGTACTTC
>.|TRBV13|TRBJ2-2|.
CASSLGTHWELFF
TGTGCCAGCAGCTTAGGGACTCATTGGGAGCTGTTTTTT